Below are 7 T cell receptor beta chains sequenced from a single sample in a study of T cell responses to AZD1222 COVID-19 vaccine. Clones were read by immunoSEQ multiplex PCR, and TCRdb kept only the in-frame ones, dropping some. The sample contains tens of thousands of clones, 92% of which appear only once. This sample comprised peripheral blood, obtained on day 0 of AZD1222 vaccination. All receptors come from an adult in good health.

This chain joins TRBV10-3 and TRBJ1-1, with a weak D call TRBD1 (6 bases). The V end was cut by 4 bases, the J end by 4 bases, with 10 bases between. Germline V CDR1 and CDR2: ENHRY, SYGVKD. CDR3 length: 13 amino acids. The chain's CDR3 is CAISAGAGTEAFF. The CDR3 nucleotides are TGTGCCATCAGTGCAGGGGCCGGCACTGAAGCTTTCTTT.

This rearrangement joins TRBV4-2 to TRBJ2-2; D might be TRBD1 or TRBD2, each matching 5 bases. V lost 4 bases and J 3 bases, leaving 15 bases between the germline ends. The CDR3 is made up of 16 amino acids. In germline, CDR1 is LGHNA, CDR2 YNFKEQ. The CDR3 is CASSRDRDGYTGELFF. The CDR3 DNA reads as TGTGCCAGCAGCCGTGACCGGGACGGATACACCGGGGAGCTGTTTTTT.

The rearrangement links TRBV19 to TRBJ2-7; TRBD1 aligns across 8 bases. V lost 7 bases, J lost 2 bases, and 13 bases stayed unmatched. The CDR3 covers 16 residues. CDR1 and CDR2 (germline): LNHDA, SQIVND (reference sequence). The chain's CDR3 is CASTNRPGQATYEQYF. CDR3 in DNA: TGTGCCAGTACCAATAGGCCGGGACAGGCCACCTACGAGCAGTACTTC. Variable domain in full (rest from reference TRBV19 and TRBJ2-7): DGGITQSPKYLFRKEGQNVTLSCEQNLNHDAMYWYRQDPGQGLRLIYYSQIVNDFQKGDIAEGYSVSREKKESFPLTVTSAQKNPTAFYLCASTNRPGQATYEQYFGPGTRLTVT.

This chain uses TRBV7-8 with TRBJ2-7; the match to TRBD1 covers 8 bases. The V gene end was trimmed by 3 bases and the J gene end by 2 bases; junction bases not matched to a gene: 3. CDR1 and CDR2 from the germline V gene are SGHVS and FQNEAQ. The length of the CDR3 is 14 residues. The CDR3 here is CASSFLQGAYEQYF. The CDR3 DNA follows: TGTGCCAGCAGCTTCCTACAGGGGGCCTACGAGCAGTACTTC.

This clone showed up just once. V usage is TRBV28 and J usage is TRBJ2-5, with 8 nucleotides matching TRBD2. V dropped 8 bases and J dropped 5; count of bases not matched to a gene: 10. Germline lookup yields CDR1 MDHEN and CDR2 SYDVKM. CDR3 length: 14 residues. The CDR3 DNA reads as TGTGCCAGCCGCCCGGGGACTAGGGGGGAGACCCAGTACTTC. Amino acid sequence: CASRPGTRGETQYF.

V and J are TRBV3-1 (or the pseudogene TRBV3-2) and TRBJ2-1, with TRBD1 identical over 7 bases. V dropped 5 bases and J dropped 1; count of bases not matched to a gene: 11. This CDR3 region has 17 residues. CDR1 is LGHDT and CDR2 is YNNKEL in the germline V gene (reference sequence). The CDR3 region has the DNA TGTGCCAGCAGCAGCAGGGGGTCGGGACGGTCCTACAATGAGCAGTTCTTC. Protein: CASSSRGSGRSYNEQFF.

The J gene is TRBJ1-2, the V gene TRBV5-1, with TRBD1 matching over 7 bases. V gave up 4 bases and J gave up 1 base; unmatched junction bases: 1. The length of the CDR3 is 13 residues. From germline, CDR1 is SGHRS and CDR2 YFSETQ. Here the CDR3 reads CASSDRDNYGYTF. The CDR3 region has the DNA TGCGCCAGCAGCGACAGGGATAACTATGGCTACACCTTC.